Listed below are T cell receptor beta chains from one sample, sequenced in a study of CD8+ T cells in alopecia areata. Clones were read by immunoSEQ multiplex PCR, and TCRdb kept only the in-frame ones, dropping some. This sample carries 140,000 to 150,000 clones, about 60% of them seen once, and the ten largest clones take 5% to 7.5%. The sequences come from CD4+ T cells sorted from blood, collected at week 0. All receptors come from a human donor with alopecia areata. The CDR3 runs from the conserved cysteine through the conserved F or W. D genes are given only for firm matches. Clone size is not always given. Where it is, it says once, few, many or a class for expanded clones.

clone_size	v_call	d_call	j_call	cdr3_nt	cdr3_aa
.	TRBV9	.	TRBJ2-1	TGTGCCAGCAGCGTAGACGTGGGGCAAAGGGATGAGCAGTTCTTC	CASSVDVGQRDEQFF
.	TRBV29-1	.	TRBJ1-4	TGCAGCGTTCTCGGACTAAATGAAAAACTGTTTTTT	CSVLGLNEKLFF
.	TRBV5-1	TRBD1	TRBJ1-6	TGCGCCAGCAGGGAAGGGGGCATTGGTCCCCTCCACTTT	CASREGGIGPLHF
few	TRBV29-1	TRBD1	TRBJ1-5	TGCAGCGCGGGGACAGGGAGTCAGCCCCAGCATTTT	CSAGTGSQPQHF
.	TRBV6-5	.	TRBJ2-7	TGTGCCAGCAGTTACTCGTCGGCAGGGCTTAGCGAGCAGTACTTC	CASSYSSAGLSEQYF
.	TRBV5-1	.	TRBJ2-2	TGCGCCAGCAGCTTGGACCGGGGGCCCCCGGATGGGGAGCTGTTTTTT	CASSLDRGPPDGELFF
.	TRBV30	.	TRBJ2-5	TGTGCCTGGAGCAGAATGGGGACCCAGTACTTC	CAWSRMGTQYF
.	TRBV11-2	TRBD2	TRBJ2-5	TGTGCCAGCCGGGGGGGAGAGACCCAGTACTTC	CASRGGETQYF
.	TRBV5-4	.	TRBJ1-1	TGTGCCAGCAGCTTGGCCGGGGGTGGGACTTTCTTT	CASSLAGGGTFF
few	TRBV19	TRBD1	TRBJ1-5	TGTGCCAGTATTCCAGGGGGGGGCTCTAACAATCAGCCCCAGCATTTT	CASIPGGGSNNQPQHF
once	TRBV25-1	.	TRBJ1-1	TGTGCCAGCAGTGAAGGGGCGCTAGACACTGAAGCTTTCTTT	CASSEGALDTEAFF
few	TRBV7-2	TRBD1	TRBJ1-1	TGTGCCAGCAGCTCCGACAGGGGCCCTTTGATGAACACTGAAGCTTTCTTT	CASSSDRGPLMNTEAFF
.	TRBV11-2	TRBD1	TRBJ1-1	TGTGCCAGCAGCCCCAGGGGGCGGGACACTGAAGCTTTCTTT	CASSPRGRDTEAFF
.	TRBV5-4	.	TRBJ2-5	TGTGCCAGCAGCAGGGACACTCAAGAGACCCAGTACTTC	CASSRDTQETQYF
.	TRBV28	.	TRBJ1-2	TGTGCCAGCACCGATTCTCAGCGTCTCGGCTATGGCTACACCTTC	CASTDSQRLGYGYTF
.	TRBV23-1	TRBD2	TRBJ2-1	TGCGCCAGCAGTCAGGGAAGCGGGGGGCTACACTCCTACAATGAGCAGTTCTTC	CASSQGSGGLHSYNEQFF
.	TRBV2	.	TRBJ1-2	TGTGCCAGCAGGTCAAGACGTGTATCTAACTATGGCTACACCTTC	CASRSRRVSNYGYTF
.	TRBV7-2	.	TRBJ2-7	TGTGCCAGCAGCTTAGCTCGTTTCGGGCCTCTCGACGAGCAGTACTTC	CASSLARFGPLDEQYF
.	TRBV27	.	TRBJ2-1	TGTGCCAGCGGCACACAAATTCTTAATGAGCAGTTCTTC	CASGTQILNEQFF
.	TRBV4-2	.	TRBJ1-1	TGTGCCAGCAGCCAAGATGCGTGGGGGTTTAGGTCCACTGAAGCTTTCTTT	CASSQDAWGFRSTEAFF
few	TRBV29-1	.	TRBJ2-2	TGCAGCGTTGAATTCGGGCTGGGGAACACCGGGGAGCTGTTTTTT	CSVEFGLGNTGELFF
.	TRBV9	TRBD1	TRBJ1-2	TGTGCCAGCAGCGTAGGGAGGACAGGGGGCAACTATGGCTACACCTTC	CASSVGRTGGNYGYTF
.	TRBV7-2	TRBD1	TRBJ2-4	TGTGCCAGCAGCTTAAGGAGTAGGGACAGGGTAAACATTCAGTACTTC	CASSLRSRDRVNIQYF
.	TRBV4-2	.	TRBJ1-5	TGTGCCAGCAGCCAAGATCAGCATACGAATCAGCCCCAGCATTTT	CASSQDQHTNQPQHF
.	TRBV4-3	.	TRBJ2-3	TGCGCCAGCAGCCAAGTCGAGGGGGGCACAGATACGCAGTATTTT	CASSQVEGGTDTQYF
once	TRBV30	.	TRBJ1-5	TGTGCCTGGAGTCCAGGTTGGTCAGATAGCAATCAGCCCCAGCATTTT	CAWSPGWSDSNQPQHF
.	TRBV5-1	.	TRBJ2-7	TGCGCCAGCAGCTTGGGCAGTGTGGTCGAGCAGTACTTC	CASSLGSVVEQYF
.	TRBV7-2	TRBD2	TRBJ2-7	TGTGCCAGCAGCCGTCGGGGGGAAGGGCAGTACTTC	CASSRRGEGQYF
.	TRBV25-1	TRBD1	TRBJ2-5	TGTGCCAGCAGATCATTTACGACAGGGCGCCTTGAGACCCAGTACTTC	CASRSFTTGRLETQYF
.	TRBV27	.	TRBJ2-5	TGTGCCAGCAGTATCCACCAAGAGACCCAGTACTTC	CASSIHQETQYF
few	TRBV7-9	.	TRBJ2-7	TGTGCCAGCAGCCCTCCAACGGGGGCATACTCCTACGAGCAGTACTTC	CASSPPTGAYSYEQYF
.	TRBV29-1	TRBD1	TRBJ2-2	TGCAGCGTTGGACAGGGGGCGAACACCGGGGAGCTGTTTTTT	CSVGQGANTGELFF
.	TRBV5-4	.	TRBJ2-6	TGTGCCAGCAGCTTGGGGCCCGAGGGGGCCAACGTCCTGACTTTC	CASSLGPEGANVLTF
.	TRBV5-1	.	TRBJ1-1	TGCGCCAGCAGCTTGTCGGGGGTCGTCGCTGAAGCTTTCTTT	CASSLSGVVAEAFF
.	TRBV2	.	TRBJ2-7	TGTGCCAGCAATCCGGTGGTATCAACACCCGAGCAGTACTTC	CASNPVVSTPEQYF
.	TRBV30	.	TRBJ1-3	TGTGCCTGGAACGAGAGGGGAAGAAACACCATATATTTT	CAWNERGRNTIYF
.	TRBV5-1	.	TRBJ2-7	TGCGCCAGCAGCTTGGGCTATGCGGACGAGCAGTACTTC	CASSLGYADEQYF
.	TRBV4-1	TRBD1	TRBJ1-1	TGCGCCAGCAGCCAAGGGACAGGGGGCCGGAACACTGAAGCTTTCTTT	CASSQGTGGRNTEAFF
few	TRBV7-8	.	TRBJ1-6	TGTGCCAGCAGCCCACGCGCAGGGCGCAATTCACCCCTCCACTTT	CASSPRAGRNSPLHF
.	TRBV19	TRBD1	TRBJ1-5	TGTGCCAGTAGTATAGCCAGGGGGACAGGGAGGGATCAGCCCCAGCATTTT	CASSIARGTGRDQPQHF
.	TRBV7-2	.	TRBJ2-6	TGTGCCAGCAGCTTAGTCGGGACCGGCTATAGGGCCAACGTCCTGACTTTC	CASSLVGTGYRANVLTF
.	TRBV5-6	.	TRBJ2-5	TGTGCCAGCAGCCGTTCAGGGGTCCAGGAGACCCAGTACTTC	CASSRSGVQETQYF
.	TRBV7-2	TRBD1	TRBJ1-2	TGTGCCAGCAGCTTAGGGACTGACAGGGGGGGCTACACCTTC	CASSLGTDRGGYTF
.	TRBV19	.	TRBJ1-5	TGTGCCAGTAGGCCGGGAACGGTTGGTCAGCCCCAGCATTTT	CASRPGTVGQPQHF
.	TRBV5-6	.	TRBJ2-7	TGTGCCAGCAGCTTAGTTCGGCTCCGGAAGAGCTCCTACGAGCAGTACTTC	CASSLVRLRKSSYEQYF
.	TRBV2	.	TRBJ2-7	TGTGCCAGCAGTGGACTGCTCAGCTCCTACGAGCAGTACTTC	CASSGLLSSYEQYF
.	TRBV30	.	TRBJ2-7	TGTGCCTGGAGTGATGGGGCGTCCTACGAGCAGTACTTC	CAWSDGASYEQYF
.	TRBV7-9	TRBD2	TRBJ2-5	TGTGCCAGCACGGTAGCGGGGGGGCGAGAGACCCAGTACTTC	CASTVAGGRETQYF
.	TRBV7-2	TRBD2	TRBJ2-5	TGTGCCAGCACCCCGGCGGCTAGCGGCCAAGAGACCCAGTACTTC	CASTPAASGQETQYF
once	TRBV2	.	TRBJ2-1	TGTGCCAGCAGTGAAGCAGTAAAGCAGTTCTTC	CASSEAVKQFF
few	TRBV29-1	.	TRBJ2-1	TGCAGCGTTGCCGTTAAAAACGACAATGAGCAGTTCTTC	CSVAVKNDNEQFF